The clone carrying this T cell receptor (beta chain) was observed a few times. Germline values: CDR1 MDHEN, CDR2 SYDVKM. The CDR3 is 14 amino acids. Losses at the gene ends were 7 bases for V and 3 bases for J; bases not matched to a gene: 7. This record belongs to a study of identical twins. TCRdb used MiXCR to reprocess the 5' RACE reads, holding one entry per CDR3 protein. The sample yields roughly 630,000 distinct CDR3 sequences, under 8.5% seen once. This same sample was also taken into another study, of yellow fever vaccine responses in identical twins.

The TCR was taken from a woman aged 18-35 years in good health. The chain links TRBV28 to TRBJ2-7; 9 positions match TRBD1. Sequenced: PBMCs. CDR3 nucleotides: TGTGCCAGCACCTCACCGGGACAGGGCTACGAGCAGTACTTC. The encoded protein is CASTSPGQGYEQYF.